These T cell receptor beta chains were read from a single sample in a study of control samples from healthy donors and cancer patients. Repertoires were generated with immunoSEQ multiplex PCR, while TCRdb's copy carries only in-frame clones and drops some. Among 100,000 to 150,000 clones listed, around 92% were seen once. The sequenced sample was PBMCs. The receptors shown here come from a man aged 80 or over with head and neck cancer. Each CDR3 is given with its conserved first and last residue. Fields, in order: J gene, D gene, clone size, V gene, CDR3 DNA, CDR3 protein. D genes are given only for firm matches. Size values are once, few and many counts, or a class for expanded clones, and some rows have none.

J gene: TRBJ2-2
D gene: .
clone size: .
V gene: TRBV6-1
CDR3 DNA: TGTGCCAGCAGTGAAGCTCAATTCGGACAGAACACCGGGGAGCTGTTTTTT
CDR3 protein: CASSEAQFGQNTGELFF

J gene: TRBJ2-7
D gene: .
clone size: .
V gene: TRBV4-3
CDR3 DNA: TGCGCCAGCAGCCAAGTGGGGACCCACGAGCAGTACTTC
CDR3 protein: CASSQVGTHEQYF

J gene: TRBJ2-5
D gene: TRBD1
clone size: few
V gene: TRBV5-1
CDR3 DNA: TGCGCCAGCGGGCGACAGGGGGCCGAGACCCAGTACTTC
CDR3 protein: CASGRQGAETQYF

J gene: TRBJ1-5
D gene: .
clone size: .
V gene: TRBV25-1
CDR3 DNA: TGTGCCAGCAGTGACGGGGCGAGCAATCAGCCCCAGCATTTT
CDR3 protein: CASSDGASNQPQHF

J gene: TRBJ2-3
D gene: TRBD1
clone size: .
V gene: TRBV9
CDR3 DNA: TGTGCCAGCAGCTCCCGGGACAGAAACACAGATACGCAGTATTTT
CDR3 protein: CASSSRDRNTDTQYF

J gene: TRBJ2-1
D gene: TRBD2
clone size: .
V gene: TRBV5-1
CDR3 DNA: TGCGCCAGCAGCTTCGGACTCGCGGGAGCCGGCAATGAGCAGTTCTTC
CDR3 protein: CASSFGLAGAGNEQFF

J gene: TRBJ1-3
D gene: .
clone size: .
V gene: TRBV19
CDR3 DNA: TGTGCCAGTAGTCGCAGCAGCTCTGGAAACACCATATATTTT
CDR3 protein: CASSRSSSGNTIYF

J gene: TRBJ2-7
D gene: TRBD2
clone size: .
V gene: TRBV11-3
CDR3 DNA: TGTGCCAGCAGCTTATCTAGCGGATACGAGCAGTACTTC
CDR3 protein: CASSLSSGYEQYF

J gene: TRBJ1-2
D gene: TRBD1
clone size: .
V gene: TRBV3-1/TRBV3-2
CDR3 DNA: TGTGCCAGCAGCCAGGGACAGGTTGGCTACACCTTC
CDR3 protein: CASSQGQVGYTF

J gene: TRBJ2-7
D gene: .
clone size: .
V gene: TRBV19
CDR3 DNA: TGTGCCAGTAGTAGTTTTCGCTCCTACGAGCAGTACTTC
CDR3 protein: CASSSFRSYEQYF

J gene: TRBJ1-2
D gene: .
clone size: .
V gene: TRBV13
CDR3 DNA: TGTGCCAGCAGCAGCGGGACCTATGGCTACACCTTC
CDR3 protein: CASSSGTYGYTF

J gene: TRBJ2-7
D gene: TRBD2
clone size: .
V gene: TRBV19
CDR3 DNA: TGTGCCAGTAGCCCAGCGGGAGCTTACGAGCAGTACTTC
CDR3 protein: CASSPAGAYEQYF

J gene: TRBJ2-7
D gene: .
clone size: .
V gene: TRBV5-6
CDR3 DNA: TGTGCCAGCAGCTTTGATTTCAGGGGAGTCTACGAGCAGTACTTC
CDR3 protein: CASSFDFRGVYEQYF

J gene: TRBJ2-7
D gene: TRBD1
clone size: .
V gene: TRBV19
CDR3 DNA: TGTGCCAGTAGTATAAGCAGGGGGCAGGACGAGCAGTACTTC
CDR3 protein: CASSISRGQDEQYF

J gene: TRBJ1-2
D gene: .
clone size: .
V gene: TRBV9
CDR3 DNA: TGTGCCAGCAGCGTAGCCGGGGGTGGAGGCTACACCTTC
CDR3 protein: CASSVAGGGGYTF

J gene: TRBJ1-1
D gene: TRBD1
clone size: .
V gene: TRBV5-4
CDR3 DNA: TGTGCCAGCAGTTTACAGGGGGGGGACGCTGAAGCTTTCTTT
CDR3 protein: CASSLQGGDAEAFF

J gene: TRBJ1-6
D gene: .
clone size: .
V gene: TRBV4-1
CDR3 DNA: TGCGCCAGCAGCCAAACAGTGAATAATTCACCCCTCCACTTT
CDR3 protein: CASSQTVNNSPLHF

J gene: TRBJ1-2
D gene: .
clone size: .
V gene: TRBV19
CDR3 DNA: TGTGCCAGTAGTATGGGCACCGGGAACTATGGCTACACCTTC
CDR3 protein: CASSMGTGNYGYTF

J gene: TRBJ2-2
D gene: TRBD1
clone size: .
V gene: TRBV6-2/TRBV6-3
CDR3 DNA: TGTGCCAGCAGCAAGACAGGGACAATCAACACCGGGGAGCTGTTTTTT
CDR3 protein: CASSKTGTINTGELFF

J gene: TRBJ2-1
D gene: TRBD2
clone size: .
V gene: TRBV9
CDR3 DNA: TGTGCCAGCAGCCCCCTGGCGGGGGGGTACAATGAGCAGTTCTTC
CDR3 protein: CASSPLAGGYNEQFF

J gene: TRBJ1-2
D gene: .
clone size: .
V gene: TRBV13
CDR3 DNA: TGTGCCAGCAGCTTAGTAGGCAGGGCCACGTTTGGCTACACCTTC
CDR3 protein: CASSLVGRATFGYTF

J gene: TRBJ1-4
D gene: TRBD1
clone size: .
V gene: TRBV24-1
CDR3 DNA: TGTGCCACCAGTGACCCAGGACAGGGAGGTAAGCTGAGGGAGACTAATGAAAAACTGTTTTTT
CDR3 protein: CATSDPGQGGKLRETNEKLFF

J gene: TRBJ2-7
D gene: TRBD1
clone size: .
V gene: TRBV5-4
CDR3 DNA: TGTGCCAGCAGCCGGGGACAGGGTTATTTCTACGAGCAGTACTTC
CDR3 protein: CASSRGQGYFYEQYF

J gene: TRBJ2-5
D gene: .
clone size: once
V gene: TRBV30
CDR3 DNA: TGTGCCTGGAGTACAGGGTCCCAAGAGACCCAGTACTTC
CDR3 protein: CAWSTGSQETQYF

J gene: TRBJ1-6
D gene: .
clone size: .
V gene: TRBV29-1
CDR3 DNA: TGCAGCGTCAGGTTTGGCTCCTATAATTCACCCCTCCACTTT
CDR3 protein: CSVRFGSYNSPLHF

J gene: TRBJ2-3
D gene: .
clone size: .
V gene: TRBV24-1
CDR3 DNA: TGTGCCACCAGTGGTGGGGCTGCGGACAGCACAGATACGCAGTATTTT
CDR3 protein: CATSGGAADSTDTQYF

J gene: TRBJ1-4
D gene: .
clone size: .
V gene: TRBV2
CDR3 DNA: TGTGCCAGCAGCTCCGTAACTGCAACTAATGAAAAACTGTTTTTT
CDR3 protein: CASSSVTATNEKLFF

J gene: TRBJ1-4
D gene: .
clone size: once
V gene: TRBV5-1
CDR3 DNA: TGCGCCAGCAGCTCGGGACTTTGGGGTGAAAAACTGTTTTTT
CDR3 protein: CASSSGLWGEKLFF

J gene: TRBJ2-3
D gene: .
clone size: .
V gene: TRBV18
CDR3 DNA: TGTGCCAGCTCACGGGTTAGCACAGATACGCAGTATTTT
CDR3 protein: CASSRVSTDTQYF

J gene: TRBJ2-7
D gene: TRBD1
clone size: .
V gene: TRBV9
CDR3 DNA: TGTGCCAGCAGCCCTGGACAGGGTCGGGCCTACGAGCAGTACTTC
CDR3 protein: CASSPGQGRAYEQYF

J gene: TRBJ2-5
D gene: TRBD1
clone size: once
V gene: TRBV6-5
CDR3 DNA: TGTGCCAGCAGTTCCCTTCTTGGGACAGGGCAAGAGACCCAGTACTTC
CDR3 protein: CASSSLLGTGQETQYF

J gene: TRBJ2-3
D gene: TRBD2
clone size: once
V gene: TRBV5-4
CDR3 DNA: TGTGCCAGCAGCTTGGTAGCGGGGGGAGATACGCAGTATTTT
CDR3 protein: CASSLVAGGDTQYF

J gene: TRBJ1-1
D gene: .
clone size: .
V gene: TRBV6-6
CDR3 DNA: TGTGCCAGCAGTTACTCGATGGGGACGGCTAACACTGAAGCTTTCTTT
CDR3 protein: CASSYSMGTANTEAFF

J gene: TRBJ2-3
D gene: .
clone size: .
V gene: TRBV10-2
CDR3 DNA: TGCGCCAGCAGTCTTGCGGGAGATACGCAGTATTTT
CDR3 protein: CASSLAGDTQYF

J gene: TRBJ1-1
D gene: .
clone size: .
V gene: TRBV6-5
CDR3 DNA: TGTGCCAGCAGGGGGACGGGGAACACTGAAGCTTTCTTT
CDR3 protein: CASRGTGNTEAFF

J gene: TRBJ1-2
D gene: .
clone size: .
V gene: TRBV30
CDR3 DNA: TGTGCCTGGAAGGGCTTGGGTAGTCGTGGCTACACCTTC
CDR3 protein: CAWKGLGSRGYTF

J gene: TRBJ2-2
D gene: .
clone size: .
V gene: TRBV6-2/TRBV6-3
CDR3 DNA: TGTGCCAGCAGTTCTTACACCGGGGAGCTGTTTTTT
CDR3 protein: CASSSYTGELFF

J gene: TRBJ1-1
D gene: .
clone size: .
V gene: TRBV7-8
CDR3 DNA: TGTGCCAGCAGCTTAGCGAGTCCCCGTGAGAATGAAGCTTTCTTT
CDR3 protein: CASSLASPRENEAFF

J gene: TRBJ2-7
D gene: TRBD2
clone size: medium-sized
V gene: TRBV7-9
CDR3 DNA: TGTGCCAGCAGCCCCAACCTAGCGGGAGCGGACGAGCAGTACTTC
CDR3 protein: CASSPNLAGADEQYF

J gene: TRBJ1-2
D gene: TRBD1
clone size: .
V gene: TRBV9
CDR3 DNA: TGTGCCAGCAGCGACCGGACAGGGGGCGGCTACACCTTC
CDR3 protein: CASSDRTGGGYTF

J gene: TRBJ2-7
D gene: TRBD1
clone size: .
V gene: TRBV30
CDR3 DNA: TGTGCCTGGAGCGCGGACAGGGCCTCCTACGAGCAGTACTTC
CDR3 protein: CAWSADRASYEQYF